The 26 T cell receptor beta chains below were found in one sample sequenced in a study of vaccination and CD4 T cells after COVID-19. Their antigen targets remain unknown. The treatment: roughly 10-day PBMC culture with coronavirus spike peptide pools or control peptides (ViraFEST assay). The Oncomine TCR Beta short-read assay sequenced DNA from cultured CD4+ T cells. TCRdb fed the PCR reads into MiXCR, producing one record per CDR3 protein. The profile shows around 13,000 distinct CDR3 sequences, approximately 64% of them singletons. The input for sequencing was CD4+ T cells from blood, cultured in vitro, taken before SARS-CoV-2 vaccination. Every receptor here comes from a human donor who had recovered from COVID-19.

The rearrangement uses TRBV20-1 and TRBJ2-1; D could derive from TRBD1 or TRBD2 (6 bases each). Germline V gives CDR1 DFQATT, CDR2 SNEGSKA (reference sequence). The CDR3 loop spans 17 amino acids. V was shortened by 3 bases and J by 0 bases, with 18 bases between the two germline ends. The CDR3 sequence: CSARKVVGGSSYNEQFF. The CDR3 nucleotides are TGCAGTGCTAGGAAAGTGGTAGGGGGGAGCTCCTACAATGAGCAGTTCTTC.

This clonotype was seen a handful of times. V usage is TRBV7-2 and J usage is TRBJ2-5, with TRBD2 matching 7 bases. The CDR3 runs 14 residues. Trimming took 2 bases from V and 5 from J; bases not matched to a gene: 5. Per germline, CDR1 SGHTA and CDR2 FQGNSA. CDR3 in DNA: TGTGCCAGCAGCTTATGGCGGGGGAGGGAGACCCAGTACTTC. Translation gives CASSLWRGRETQYF.

This chain connects TRBV7-2 to TRBJ2-3; 11 nucleotides line up with TRBD2. This CDR3 region has 18 residues. Germline-derived CDR1 and CDR2 are SGHTA and FQGNSA. V lost 1 base to trimming and J lost 0 bases; unmatched junction nucleotides: 6. DNA for the CDR3: TGTGCCAGCAGCTTAGAACTAGCGGGGGCCTCTAGCACAGATACGCAGTATTTT. The encoded protein is CASSLELAGASSTDTQYF.

A few counts support this clonotype. This chain links TRBV4-3 with TRBJ1-6; maybe TRBD1 (5 bases). Germline V gives CDR1 LGHNA, CDR2 YSLEER. Between the trimmed V and J ends, which lost 4 bases and 8 bases, there was a span of 15 bases. The CDR3 has 15 residues. The CDR3 reads CASSRSTRADSPLHF. In DNA, the CDR3 is TGCGCCAGCAGCCGAAGTACCAGGGCAGATTCACCCCTCCACTTT.

The table lists this clonotype with a few counts. The J gene is TRBJ1-5, the V gene TRBV6-1; D gene unclear. Deletions cut 4 bases from V and 4 bases from J, with 8 bases between. The CDR3 is 13 residues long. Per the germline V gene, CDR1 is MNHNS and CDR2 is SASEGT. The DNA for the CDR3 is TGTGCCAGCAGTGCCTTCGGGAATCAGCCCCAGCATTTT. This codes for CASSAFGNQPQHF.

This clonotype was seen a few times. The rearrangement joins TRBV25-1 to TRBJ1-2; TRBD1 matches 8 bases. CDR3 length: 13 residues. With V trimmed by 3 bases and J by 8 bases, 5 bases remained unmatched. The germline V gene encodes CDR1 MGHDK and CDR2 SYGVNS. The CDR3: CASSETGVQGYTF. CDR3 nucleotide sequence: TGTGCCAGCAGTGAGACAGGGGTGCAAGGCTACACCTTC.

This clonotype was seen a handful of times. This chain connects TRBV20-1 to TRBJ2-7; TRBD2 agrees at 11 bases. The CDR3 has 15 residues. V lost 6 bases to trimming and J lost 7 bases; unmatched junction nucleotides: 14. The V gene's germline CDR1 is DFQATT and CDR2 SNEGSKA (reference sequence). The CDR3 nucleotides read TGCAGTGCAGAGCACCTAGCGGGAGGTTTAAATGAGCAGTACTTC. Translation gives CSAEHLAGGLNEQYF.

The V and J genes are TRBV2 and TRBJ1-3; tentative D call: TRBD1 (5 bases). The CDR3 spans 15 residues. V gave up 6 bases and J gave up 4 bases, with 16 bases separating them. Germline V CDR1 and CDR2: SNHLY, FYNNEI. The CDR3 DNA follows: TGTGCCAGCAGGACCGACGGGGGGGTCGGAAACACCATATATTTT. Protein: CASRTDGGVGNTIYF.

The rearrangement links TRBV7-3 to TRBJ1-1; D perhaps matches TRBD1 (6 bases). CDR3 length: 13 residues. The V and J ends lost 6 bases and 1 base respectively, with 9 bases between them. The germline CDR1 and CDR2 sequences are SGHTA and FQGTGA. CDR3 sequence (DNA): TGTGCCAGCAGATTGGACAGGAACACTGAAGCTTTCTTT. Protein sequence: CASRLDRNTEAFF.

The V gene is TRBV15, the J gene TRBJ1-6; tentatively, D is TRBD1 (5 bases). With 3 bases removed from V and 10 bases from J, the gap between germline ends came to 13 bases. The CDR3 is 14 residues long. Germline V CDR1 and CDR2: LNHNV, YYDKDF (reference sequence). Here the CDR3 reads CATSSEGRGSPLHF. Here the CDR3 DNA reads TGTGCCACCAGCAGTGAGGGACGAGGATCACCCCTCCACTTT.

This rearrangement joins TRBV7-8 to TRBJ2-5; 8 bases match TRBD2. The CDR3 runs to 13 residues. V lost 6 bases, J lost 7 bases, and 7 bases stayed unmatched. Germline-derived CDR1 and CDR2 are SGHVS and FQNEAQ. CDR3: CASSIGAGATQYF. For the CDR3, the DNA is TGTGCCAGCAGTATCGGAGCGGGAGCGACCCAGTACTTC.

The gene calls are TRBV6-5 and TRBJ1-1, with D uncertain. This CDR3 contains 15 residues. Between the trimmed V and J ends, which lost 6 bases and 6 bases, there was a span of 20 bases. The V gene's germline CDR1 is MNHEY and CDR2 SVGAGI. The CDR3 nucleotides read TGTGCCAGCAGATACGACAACGCGGGTGGAGCTGAAGCTTTCTTT. Its translation: CASRYDNAGGAEAFF.

This clonotype has a handful of counts. The genes are TRBV5-1 and TRBJ1-1; D might be TRBD1 (5 bases). The germline V and J ends were trimmed by 2 bases and 3 bases, with 14 bases remaining between them. Germline values: CDR1 SGHRS, CDR2 YFSETQ. CDR3 length: 15 amino acids. Here the CDR3 reads CASSLDTGGDTEAFF. In DNA form, the CDR3 reads TGCGCCAGCAGCTTAGACACCGGAGGGGACACTGAAGCTTTCTTT.

The chain employs TRBV2 and TRBJ1-1; TRBD1 might be the D (6 bases). Germline CDR1 reads SNHLY; CDR2 reads FYNNEI. CDR3 size: 14 residues. V was trimmed by 1 base and J by 4 bases, leaving 10 bases between them. CDR3 in DNA: TGTGCCAGCAGTGAAGAAATGGGGGCCACTGAAGCTTTCTTT. This codes for CASSEEMGATEAFF.

The chain couples TRBV28 to TRBJ2-1; D is possibly TRBD1 or TRBD2 (5 bases each). The CDR3 spans 19 residues. Looked up from germline, CDR1 is MDHEN and CDR2 is SYDVKM. Trimming cost V 6 bases and J 2 bases, with 26 bases left between them. DNA of the CDR3: TGTGCCAGCAGCCCCCTAAACCTCCGGGACCGGGGCACCTACAATGAGCAGTTCTTC. Translating it yields CASSPLNLRDRGTYNEQFF.

V gene TRBV19 combines with J gene TRBJ1-5; D is unclear. The germline V gene has CDR1 LNHDA and CDR2 SQIVND (reference sequence). The CDR3 contains 15 residues. The V gene lost 4 bases and the J gene lost 0 bases, with 10 bases spanning the gap. CDR3 in DNA: TGTGCCAGTAGTACGGCACCAAATAGCAATCAGCCCCAGCATTTT. The encoded protein is CASSTAPNSNQPQHF.

The chain has TRBV7-2 and TRBJ2-1; 13 bases fit TRBD2. V shed 5 bases, J shed 3 bases, and the junction held 4 bases outside the gene matches. There are 16 residues in the CDR3. Germline assignment: CDR1 SGHTA and CDR2 FQGNSA. CDR3 nucleotide sequence: TGTGCCAGCAGCACACTAGCGGGAGGGTTCTACAATGAGCAGTTCTTC. Encoded protein: CASSTLAGGFYNEQFF.

J is TRBJ1-1 and V is TRBV28; D is perhaps TRBD1 (6 bases). Germline loops: CDR1 MDHEN, CDR2 SYDVKM. The CDR3 consists of 16 residues. V shed 6 bases and J shed 6 bases, with 23 bases lying between them. The CDR3 bases are TGTGCCAGCAGCCTCGGGACAACCTATATCAAACCTGAAGCTTTCTTT. It is translated as CASSLGTTYIKPEAFF.

The chain couples TRBV19 to TRBJ1-6; 9 positions match TRBD1. This CDR3 has 14 residues. Germline loops: CDR1 LNHDA, CDR2 SQIVND (reference sequence). The V and J ends lost 5 bases and 12 bases, in that order; junction bases with no gene match: 8. For the CDR3, the DNA is TGTGCCAGTAGTTTCGGACAGGGGATTGGACCCCTCCACTTT. It yields the protein CASSFGQGIGPLHF.

The V and J genes are TRBV27 and TRBJ1-3; no firm D call. There are 14 residues in the CDR3. Germline assignment: CDR1 MNHEY and CDR2 SMNVEV (reference sequence). Trimming took off 7 bases at V and 4 bases at J, with 14 bases between the two ends. CDR3 protein: CASMAGPGGNTIYF. CDR3 bases: TGTGCCAGCATGGCAGGTCCGGGCGGAAACACCATATATTTT.

The chain employs TRBV6-1 and TRBJ2-7; the match to TRBD2 covers 8 bases. V gave up 8 bases and J gave up 0 bases; unmatched junction bases: 6. The germline V gene has CDR1 MNHNS and CDR2 SASEGT. The length of the CDR3 is 14 residues. CDR3 DNA sequence: TGTGCCAGCGGCCGGACTAGCAACTCCTACGAGCAGTACTTC. This gives the protein CASGRTSNSYEQYF.

This chain's CDR3 is CATSREGTVTRAFF. The CDR3 region has the DNA TGTGCCACCAGCAGAGAAGGGACAGTGACAAGAGCTTTCTTT. V usage is TRBV15 and J usage is TRBJ1-1; 7 bases agree with TRBD1. Germline assignment: CDR1 LNHNV and CDR2 YYDKDF (reference sequence). The CDR3 is 14 amino acids. With V trimmed by 0 bases and J by 10 bases, 8 bases remained unmatched.

The sample holds a few counts of this clonotype. The rearrangement joins TRBV20-1 to TRBJ2-7; 7 nucleotides match TRBD1. CDR1 DFQATT and CDR2 SNEGSKA come from the germline V gene (reference sequence). The ends lost 6 bases at V and 4 bases at J; junction bases unmatched: 6. The CDR3 consists of 12 residues. Written as DNA, the CDR3 is TGCAGTGCAAAAAACAGGGGATACGAGCAGTACTTC. It translates to CSAKNRGYEQYF.

A note on this clonotype: Relative to the germline gene, one junction end is altered; a read error may explain this. The rearrangement joins TRBV6-2 or TRBV6-3 to TRBJ2-1, with 7 bases that match TRBD2. This CDR3 contains 19 residues. In germline, CDR1 is MNHEY, CDR2 SVGEGT. The CDR3 region has the DNA TGTGCCAGCGGTTACTTAGGTTCCGGGAGGCCCTCGGTCCCCAATGAGCAGTTCTTC. Translated: CASGYLGSGRPSVPNEQFF.

This clonotype was seen a handful of times. The V and J genes are TRBV24-1 and TRBJ1-1; 7 nucleotides line up with TRBD1. The V gene's germline CDR1 is KGHDR and CDR2 SFDVKD. CDR3 size: 15 residues. V was pared by 3 bases and J by 5 bases, with 8 bases of the junction left unmatched. The CDR3 loop is CATSDTGTAGTEAFF. The CDR3 bases are TGTGCCACCAGTGATACCGGGACAGCGGGGACTGAAGCTTTCTTT.

This clonotype was seen just once. The V gene is TRBV29-1, the J gene TRBJ2-4; no clear D gene. V shed 6 bases and J shed 0 bases, with 15 bases lying between them. CDR1 SQVTM and CDR2 ANQGSEA come from the germline V gene. This CDR3 spans 15 amino acids. For the CDR3, the DNA is TGCAGCGTCACAAGACCGGACCTAGCCAAAAACATTCAGTACTTC. The encoded protein is CSVTRPDLAKNIQYF.